The 32 T cell receptor beta chains reported below all come from one sample, sequenced in a study of T cells in narcolepsy. Profiling relied on immunoSEQ multiplex PCR, and the TCRdb table lists in-frame clones only, not all of them. The data hold 30,000 to 45,000 clones, with over 75% observed a single time. Sequenced: CD45RA- memory CD4+ T cells from PBMCs. These receptors originate from a human donor with narcolepsy.

The rearrangement uses TRBV9 and TRBJ2-1; D remains unclear. V was pared by 4 bases and J by 4 bases, with 15 bases between. Germline CDR1 and CDR2: SGDLS and YYNGEE. CDR3 length equals 15 residues. CDR3 DNA: TGTGCCAGCAGCTCTACCCTTGGACCTTACAATGAGCAGTTCTTC. Translation: CASSSTLGPYNEQFF.

This rearrangement joins TRBV28 to TRBJ1-1, with 9 nucleotides matching TRBD1. CDR3 length: 14 residues. V shed 5 bases and J 3 bases; nucleotides not matched to a gene: 4. The germline V gene encodes CDR1 MDHEN and CDR2 SYDVKM. Here the CDR3 reads CASSPQGADTEAFF. DNA of the CDR3: TGTGCCAGCAGTCCACAGGGGGCGGACACTGAAGCTTTCTTT.

V and J are TRBV6-1 and TRBJ1-1, with TRBD1 matching 7 bases. The CDR3 consists of 13 residues. The V segment lost 7 bases and the J segment 5 bases; nucleotides outside the gene matches: 7. The V gene's germline CDR1 is MNHNS and CDR2 SASEGT. The CDR3 sequence: CASILSRGTEAFF. The DNA for the CDR3 is TGTGCCAGCATTCTATCCAGGGGGACTGAAGCTTTCTTT.

The chain carries TRBV7-3 and TRBJ1-5; D gene uncertain. CDR3 length: 13 amino acids. From germline, CDR1 is SGHTA and CDR2 FQGTGA. V lost 4 bases to trimming and J lost 5 bases, with 9 bases between them. The CDR3 nucleotides read TGTGCCAGCAGCTGGGCACGGGATCAGCCCCAGCATTTT. Translating gives CASSWARDQPQHF.

The V gene is TRBV25-1, the J gene TRBJ1-2, with TRBD1 as a possible D gene (5 bases). The CDR3 is made up of 15 amino acids. V dropped 7 bases and J dropped 0 bases, with 15 bases sitting between them. Germline values: CDR1 MGHDK, CDR2 SYGVNS. The CDR3 region has the DNA TGTGCCAGCAATCCATCGGGGCTAGCTAACTATGGCTACACCTTC. The encoded protein is CASNPSGLANYGYTF.

CDR3 bases: TGTGCTAGTGGACCTAGCGACCGGGTCCTCGAAAGTTCTGCCTACGAGCAGTACTTC. This gives the protein CASGPSDRVLESSAYEQYF. The V and J genes are TRBV12-5 and TRBJ2-7; D is perhaps TRBD2 (6 bases). V was trimmed by 6 bases and J by 2 bases, leaving 29 bases between them. Germline CDR1 reads LGHNT; CDR2 reads FRNRAP. The CDR3 contains 19 residues.

This clone was seen once. This rearrangement joins TRBV2 to TRBJ1-2; 8 bases match TRBD1. The ends lost 6 bases at V and 5 bases at J; junction bases unmatched: 5. Germline V gene lookup returns CDR1 SNHLY and CDR2 FYNNEI. The CDR3 is 13 residues long. The CDR3 is CASSGTGVYGYTF. CDR3 bases: TGTGCCAGCAGCGGGACAGGTGTATATGGCTACACCTTC.

V is TRBV9 and J is TRBJ2-1; tentatively, D is TRBD1 or TRBD2 (7 bases each). With 7 bases removed from V and 0 bases from J, the gap between germline ends came to 14 bases. The CDR3 extends over 15 amino acids. The germline V gene encodes CDR1 SGDLS and CDR2 YYNGEE. In nucleotides, the CDR3 is TGTGCCAGCTCCAGGGGGGGCCCCTCCTACAATGAGCAGTTCTTC. Translated, it gives CASSRGGPSYNEQFF.

This clone was seen once. The chain employs TRBV7-2 and TRBJ2-5; D possibly corresponds to TRBD2 (6 bases). Germline loops: CDR1 SGHTA, CDR2 FQGNSA. V lost 2 bases and J 3 bases, leaving 10 bases between the germline ends. CDR3 length: 14 amino acids. CDR3 DNA: TGTGCCAGCAGCTTAAACGGGGGAAAAGAGACCCAGTACTTC. It is translated as CASSLNGGKETQYF. The full variable domain, with the rest looked up from reference TRBV7-2 and TRBJ2-5, is GAGVSQSPSNKVTEKGKDVELRCDPISGHTALYWYRQSLGQGLEFLIYFQGNSAPDKSGLPSDRFSAERTGGSVSTLTIQRTQQEDSAVYLCASSLNGGKETQYFGPGTRLLVL.

The chain links TRBV7-2 to TRBJ1-2; no clear D gene. The V gene lost 3 bases and the J gene lost 2 bases, with 7 bases spanning the gap. The length of the CDR3 is 13 residues. CDR1 is SGHTA, CDR2 FQGNSA, per germline. The CDR3 DNA follows: TGTGCCAGCAGCTTTAACGAGAACTATGGCTACACCTTC. Translated, it gives CASSFNENYGYTF.

This chain uses TRBV12-5 with TRBJ2-3; D is tentatively TRBD1 or TRBD2 (5 bases each). V was pared by 0 bases and J by 0 bases, with 19 bases between. Germline values: CDR1 LGHNT, CDR2 FRNRAP. This CDR3 has 19 amino acids. In DNA form, the CDR3 reads TGTGCTAGTGGTTTGGTACTGAGGGGTCTTGCCTATAGCACAGATACGCAGTATTTT. This sequence encodes CASGLVLRGLAYSTDTQYF.

This clone was counted once. The V and J genes are TRBV14 and TRBJ1-2; D perhaps matches TRBD1 (6 bases). V was clipped by 4 bases and J by 7 bases, with 16 bases between them. In germline, CDR1 is SGHDN, CDR2 FVKESK. The CDR3 has 14 amino acids. The CDR3 is CASSLKGGGSGYTF. CDR3 nucleotides: TGTGCCAGCAGCCTAAAGGGGGGGGGCTCTGGCTACACCTTC.

This rearrangement joins TRBV30 to TRBJ1-2, with TRBD1 matching over 8 bases. Germline CDR1 is GTSNPN and CDR2 is SVGIG (reference sequence). V dropped 4 bases and J dropped 4; count of bases not matched to a gene: 2. This CDR3 comprises 12 residues. The CDR3, as DNA: TGTGCCTGGAACGACAGGGGCTATGGCTACACCTTC. The encoded protein is CAWNDRGYGYTF.

This clone was seen once. This chain joins TRBV2 and TRBJ1-4; no definite D call. The CDR3 sequence is 16 residues long. Looked up from germline, CDR1 is SNHLY and CDR2 is FYNNEI. V lost 6 bases and J lost 3, with 17 bases in between. The chain's CDR3 is CASSALRVGANEKLFF. The DNA of the CDR3 is TGTGCCAGCAGCGCCTTAAGGGTCGGGGCTAATGAAAAACTGTTTTTT.

V is TRBV7-9 and J is TRBJ2-7, with D unresolved. Trimming left V 4 bases short and J 6 bases short, with 10 bases between. Germline CDR1 and CDR2: SEHNR and FQNEAQ (reference sequence). The CDR3 spans 12 residues. The CDR3, as DNA: TGTGCCAGCAGCTGGGCTGCATCCGAGCAGTACTTC. This translates into CASSWAASEQYF.

J is TRBJ2-6 and V is TRBV9; no definite D call. V was pared by 0 bases and J by 0 bases, with 10 bases between. Germline V gene lookup returns CDR1 SGDLS and CDR2 YYNGEE. The CDR3 sequence is 17 residues long. This CDR3 reads CASSVAAGGSGANVLTF. The CDR3 nucleotides read TGTGCCAGCAGCGTAGCCGCAGGCGGCTCTGGGGCCAACGTCCTGACTTTC.

This sequence joins TRBV7-8 and TRBJ1-5, with unresolved D. The V end lost 2 bases, the J end lost 5 bases, and 13 bases lay between the germline ends. The CDR3 runs 15 residues. Germline CDR1 reads SGHVS; CDR2 reads FQNEAQ. CDR3 bases: TGTGCCAGCAGCTTATGGGAGAGGGATCATCAGCCCCAGCATTTT. Translation gives CASSLWERDHQPQHF. Combining the CDR3 with reference TRBV7-8 and TRBJ1-5 gives the whole variable domain GAGVSQSPRYKVAKRGQDVALRCDPISGHVSLFWYQQALGQGPEFLTYFQNEAQLDKSGLPSDRFFAERPEGSVSTLKIQRTQQEDSAVYLCASSLWERDHQPQHFGDGTRLSIL.

This clone occurred once. The chain uses TRBV18 and TRBJ2-5, with D unclear. This CDR3 spans 14 amino acids. Trimming removed 3 bases from V and 2 bases from J, with 10 bases in between. Germline V gives CDR1 KGHSH, CDR2 LQKENI. The CDR3 sequence is CASSPLGGQETQYF. For the CDR3, the DNA is TGTGCCAGCTCACCGTTGGGCGGTCAAGAGACCCAGTACTTC.

The V call is TRBV7-3, the J call TRBJ2-5; TRBD1 is a possible D gene (7 bases). Trimming shortened V by 3 bases and J by 5 bases, and 13 bases separated the two germline ends. CDR3 length: 14 amino acids. Germline V gives CDR1 SGHTA, CDR2 FQGTGA. The CDR3 DNA sequence: TGTGCCAGCAGCTTGAATCCAGGGGGGGAGACCCAGTACTTC. Amino acid sequence: CASSLNPGGETQYF.

The chain recombines TRBV7-2 with TRBJ2-7; TRBD2 aligns across 7 bases. With 5 bases clipped from V and 5 bases from J, the junction kept 6 bases outside the gene matches. Per the germline V gene, CDR1 is SGHTA and CDR2 is FQGNSA. The CDR3 sequence is 13 residues long. The chain's CDR3 is CASSGGGFDEQYF. The CDR3 bases are TGTGCCAGCAGCGGCGGGGGTTTCGACGAGCAGTACTTC. Full variable domain (remainder filled in from reference TRBV7-2 and TRBJ2-7): GAGVSQSPSNKVTEKGKDVELRCDPISGHTALYWYRQSLGQGLEFLIYFQGNSAPDKSGLPSDRFSAERTGGSVSTLTIQRTQQEDSAVYLCASSGGGFDEQYFGPGTRLTVT.

This clone was detected only once. The chain combines TRBV4-1 with TRBJ2-1; 9 nucleotides agree with TRBD2. CDR3 size: 15 residues. CDR1 is MGHRA and CDR2 is YSYEKL in the germline V gene. V lost 2 bases, J lost 7 bases, and 6 bases stayed unmatched. As DNA, the CDR3 is TGCGCCAGCAGCCAATTCCTAGCGGGGCGAAATGAGCAGTTCTTC. Its translation: CASSQFLAGRNEQFF.

This clone was seen a single time. V and J are TRBV10-1 and TRBJ2-2; D is uncertain. Trimming removed 1 base from V and 6 bases from J, with 12 bases in between. Germline V gene lookup returns CDR1 WNHNN and CDR2 SYGVQD (reference sequence). The CDR3 covers 15 residues. The CDR3 sequence: CASSEFDRGPGELFF. In nucleotides, the CDR3 is TGCGCCAGCAGTGAGTTTGACCGAGGTCCCGGGGAGCTGTTTTTT.

This chain uses TRBV29-1 with TRBJ1-1; perhaps TRBD1 as D (6 bases). Trimming removed 7 bases at V and 0 bases at J, with 12 bases between. CDR1 SQVTM and CDR2 ANQGSEA come from the germline V gene. The CDR3 totals 13 residues. The chain's CDR3 is CSASRTVNTEAFF. CDR3 sequence (DNA): TGCAGCGCTTCCAGGACAGTGAACACTGAAGCTTTCTTT.

The V and J genes are TRBV10-3 and TRBJ2-1; 11 bases line up with TRBD2. The germline gives CDR1 ENHRY, CDR2 SYGVKD. This CDR3 has 15 amino acids. V dropped 3 bases and J dropped 2; count of bases not matched to a gene: 0. CDR3 bases: TGTGCCATCAGTGAACTAGCGGGGGCCTACAATGAGCAGTTCTTC. Protein sequence: CAISELAGAYNEQFF.

This rearrangement joins TRBV9 to TRBJ2-7, with a weak D call TRBD1 (6 bases). There are 13 residues in the CDR3. Germline CDR1 reads SGDLS; CDR2 reads YYNGEE. Trimming took off 0 bases at V and 6 bases at J, with 10 bases between the two ends. The DNA for the CDR3 is TGTGCCAGCAGCGTAGAACAGGGTGGCGAGCAGTACTTC. Its protein is CASSVEQGGEQYF.

This clone was counted between two and nine times. The chain has TRBV7-9 and TRBJ1-1; D is possibly TRBD1 (6 bases). The CDR3 extends over 15 amino acids. Between the trimmed V and J ends, which lost 2 bases and 7 bases, there was a span of 17 bases. Germline values: CDR1 SEHNR, CDR2 FQNEAQ (reference sequence). As DNA, the CDR3 is TGTGCCAGCAGCTTACTGCATCAGGGAGGGGGTGAAGCTTTCTTT. Translating it yields CASSLLHQGGGEAFF.

V gene TRBV4-2 combines with J gene TRBJ2-2, with D unclear. This CDR3 is 13 amino acids long. Germline CDR1 is LGHNA and CDR2 is YNFKEQ. The V end lost 0 bases, the J end lost 2 bases, and 1 base lay between the germline ends. Here the CDR3 DNA reads TGTGCCAGCAGCCAAGATAACACCGGGGAGCTGTTTTTT. Translated: CASSQDNTGELFF.

The chain links TRBV13 to TRBJ2-2; D unclear. The germline CDR1 and CDR2 sequences are PRHDT and FYEKMQ (reference sequence). This CDR3 is built from 11 residues. The V and J ends lost 5 bases and 9 bases respectively, with 7 bases between them. The CDR3 sequence: CASSGNRELFF. The CDR3 DNA follows: TGTGCCAGCAGCGGCAACAGGGAGCTGTTTTTT.

The chain has TRBV2 and TRBJ2-7; 8 bases map to TRBD1. Germline CDR1 reads SNHLY; CDR2 reads FYNNEI. The CDR3 totals 14 residues. The V segment lost 8 bases and the J segment 1 base; nucleotides outside the gene matches: 7. CDR3 loop: CASGPGTGSYEQYF. CDR3 in DNA: TGTGCCAGCGGACCTGGGACAGGTTCCTACGAGCAGTACTTC.

This chain joins TRBV2 and TRBJ2-5; TRBD1 or TRBD2 may be the D gene (6 bases each). Germline loops: CDR1 SNHLY, CDR2 FYNNEI. The CDR3 covers 13 residues. V was cut by 9 bases and J by 2 bases, with 13 bases left in between. CDR3: CASGRGQQETQYF. Written as DNA, the CDR3 is TGTGCCAGTGGCCGGGGGCAACAAGAGACCCAGTACTTC.

V is TRBV28 and J is TRBJ1-6; D perhaps matches TRBD1 (5 bases). This CDR3 has 13 residues. V was pared by 5 bases and J by 9 bases, with 11 bases between. CDR1 is MDHEN, CDR2 SYDVKM, per germline. The CDR3 DNA reads as TGTGCCAGCAGTCAGGGTTTTACTTCACCCCTCCACTTT. This encodes CASSQGFTSPLHF.

The genes are TRBV11-3 and TRBJ1-6; D unclear. V dropped 9 bases and J dropped 0 bases, with 18 bases sitting between them. The CDR3 sequence is 17 residues long. Germline-derived CDR1 and CDR2 are SGHNT and YENEEA. In DNA form, the CDR3 reads TGTGCCAGGGCGCCATTCAGGCTCAGCTCCTATAATTCACCCCTCCACTTT. It specifies CARAPFRLSSYNSPLHF.